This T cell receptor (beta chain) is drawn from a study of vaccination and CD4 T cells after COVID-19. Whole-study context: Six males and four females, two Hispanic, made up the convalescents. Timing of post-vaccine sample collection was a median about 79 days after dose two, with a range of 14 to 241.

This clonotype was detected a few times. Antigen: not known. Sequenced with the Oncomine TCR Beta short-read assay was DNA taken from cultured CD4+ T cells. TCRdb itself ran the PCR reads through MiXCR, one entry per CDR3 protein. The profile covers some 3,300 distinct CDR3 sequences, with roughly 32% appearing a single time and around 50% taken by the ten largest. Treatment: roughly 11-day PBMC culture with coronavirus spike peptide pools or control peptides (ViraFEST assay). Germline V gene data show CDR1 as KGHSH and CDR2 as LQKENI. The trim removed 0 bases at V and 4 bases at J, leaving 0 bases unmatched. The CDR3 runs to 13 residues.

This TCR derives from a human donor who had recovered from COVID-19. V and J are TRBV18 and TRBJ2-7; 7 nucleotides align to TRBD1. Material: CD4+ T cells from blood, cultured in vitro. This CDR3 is CASSPPDRYEQYF. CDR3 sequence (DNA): TGTGCCAGCTCACCACCGGACAGGTACGAGCAGTACTTC.